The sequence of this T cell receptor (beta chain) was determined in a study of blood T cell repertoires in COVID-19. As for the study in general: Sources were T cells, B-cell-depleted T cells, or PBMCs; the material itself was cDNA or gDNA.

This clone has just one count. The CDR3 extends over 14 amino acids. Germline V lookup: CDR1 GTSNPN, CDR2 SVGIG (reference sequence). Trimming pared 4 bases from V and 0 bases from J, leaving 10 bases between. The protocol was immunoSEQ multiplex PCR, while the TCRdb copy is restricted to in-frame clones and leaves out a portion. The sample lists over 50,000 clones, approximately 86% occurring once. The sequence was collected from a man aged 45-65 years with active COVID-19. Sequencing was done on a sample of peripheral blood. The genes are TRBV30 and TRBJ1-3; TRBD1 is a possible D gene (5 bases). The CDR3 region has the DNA TGTGCCTGGAATTTCGGGGGCTCTGGAAACACCATATATTTT. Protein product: CAWNFGGSGNTIYF.